This T cell receptor (beta chain) was recovered during a study of T-cell memory formation after mild COVID-19. MiXCR, run by TCRdb on the 5' RACE reads, gives a single entry per CDR3 protein. The sample lists 190,000 or so distinct CDR3 sequences; 20% to 25% were seen once. Only a few counts were recorded for this clonotype. Its target is unknown. General study results and limits: CD4+ bias marked clones expanding day 15 to 37, unlike balanced contracting clones.

This TCR was recovered from an adult woman who had mild COVID-19 (a few samples of this study predate the infection). Cell type and time point are not known. The specimen sequenced was PBMCs or a T cell subset sorted from them (not recorded which).

The CDR3 is CASSEAANRDKFF. CDR3 nucleotide sequence: TGTGCCAGCAGTGAAGCGGCGAACAGGGATAAGTTCTTC. This chain joins TRBV6-1 and TRBJ2-1; D perhaps matches TRBD1 (6 bases). V was cut by 0 bases and J by 14 bases, with 14 bases left in between. CDR3 size: 13 residues. Per the germline V gene, CDR1 is MNHNS and CDR2 is SASEGT.